These 15 T cell receptor beta chains were sequenced from one sample in a study of Graves' ophthalmopathy and Graves' hyperthyroidism. Amplified material comprised TCR beta CDR3 regions derived from RNA transcripts. Amplification began with first-round RT-PCR using HTBI primers, then second-round multiplex PCR was performed. A single record per CDR3 protein comes from TCRdb applying MiXCR to the multiplex PCR reads. The sample holds about 410,000 distinct CDR3 sequences, about a sixth seen once. The material sequenced was peripheral blood. These receptors were collected from a young woman with Graves' ophthalmopathy.

This clonotype has a count of ten or more. The rearrangement joins TRBV12-3 or TRBV12-4 to TRBJ2-7; D gene ambiguous. Trimming removed 0 bases from V and 2 bases from J, with 5 bases in between. The CDR3 contains 13 residues. CDR3 residues: CASSLAVAYEQYF. The CDR3 DNA is TGTGCCAGCAGTTTAGCGGTAGCCTACGAGCAGTACTTC.

The sample holds many counts of this clonotype. The CDR3 DNA is TGTGCCAGCAGTTTTTGGGACGGGACCACCTACGAGCAGTACTTC. Translated, it gives CASSFWDGTTYEQYF. The chain is built from TRBV27 and TRBJ2-7; possibly TRBD1 or TRBD2 for D (5 bases each). There are 15 residues in the CDR3. Germline CDR1 and CDR2: MNHEY and SMNVEV (reference sequence). Trimming pared 3 bases from V and 2 bases from J, leaving 14 bases between.

This clonotype showed up many times. This rearrangement joins TRBV27 to TRBJ2-7, with 8 bases identical to TRBD2. V was pared by 10 bases and J by 4 bases, with 9 bases of the junction left unmatched. The CDR3 length is 13 residues. Germline CDR1 reads MNHEY; CDR2 reads SMNVEV (reference sequence). As DNA, the CDR3 is TGTGCCACCGCGGGAGGAATGCATTACGAGCAGTACTTC. Translated: CATAGGMHYEQYF.

At least ten counts were recorded for this clonotype. The genes are TRBV6-2 or TRBV6-3 and TRBJ1-1; D is ambiguous. The V end lost 2 bases, the J end lost 1 base, and 8 bases lay between the germline ends. This CDR3 contains 14 residues. Per germline, CDR1 MNHEY and CDR2 SVGEGT. CDR3 protein: CASSYGGTNTEAFF. CDR3 nucleotide sequence: TGTGCCAGCAGTTACGGAGGAACGAACACTGAAGCTTTCTTT.

The chain links TRBV7-2 to TRBJ2-5; 7 bases fit TRBD1. Germline values: CDR1 SGHTA, CDR2 FQGNSA. The J segment lost 5 bases and the V segment lost 6 bases, leaving 12 bases of the junction unmatched. The length of the CDR3 is 15 residues. The CDR3 coding sequence is TGTGCCAGCAGTCCAGGGGGTTTAAGAAGGGAGACCCAGTACTTC. Its protein is CASSPGGLRRETQYF.

With respect to this clonotype: A much larger clone differs from this one at a single base, so this may be a read error. Without the conserved terminal phenylalanine or tryptophan, this CDR3 likely stems from a read error. The rearrangement uses TRBV4-2 and TRBJ2-2; either TRBD1 or TRBD2 may fit D (5 bases each). This CDR3 spans 17 amino acids. The germline gives CDR1 LGHNA, CDR2 YNFKEQ. The ends were cut back, 0 bases at V and 0 bases at J, with 11 bases in the middle. The CDR3 DNA follows: TGTGCCAGCAGCCAAGACCCCCGAGGGGCGAACACCGGGGAGCTGTTTTCT. Translated, it gives CASSQDPRGANTGELFS.

This clonotype was recorded at least ten times. The chain carries TRBV6-5 and TRBJ2-7; no reliable D call. There are 12 residues in the CDR3. Germline CDR1 and CDR2: MNHEY and SVGAGI. V was shortened by 3 bases and J by 12 bases, with 15 bases between the two germline ends. Here the CDR3 reads CASSYIKGQLYF. As DNA, the CDR3 is TGTGCCAGCAGTTATATTAAAGGCCAGTTGTACTTC.

This clonotype has ten or more counts. CDR3 amino acids: CASSSNRSNQPQHF. The CDR3 region has the DNA TGTGCCAGCAGCTCAAACAGGAGCAATCAGCCCCAGCATTTT. This chain joins TRBV6-5 and TRBJ1-5; D perhaps matches TRBD1 (5 bases). V was pared by 6 bases and J by 1 base, with 10 bases between. CDR1 MNHEY and CDR2 SVGAGI come from the germline V gene. The CDR3 covers 14 residues.

This sequence joins TRBV28 and TRBJ2-5, with 7 bases that match TRBD2. The CDR3 has 14 residues. CDR1 is MDHEN and CDR2 is SYDVKM in the germline V gene. V gave up 4 bases and J gave up 1 base; unmatched junction bases: 3. In DNA, the CDR3 is TGTGCCAGCAGTTCTAGCGGCACCCAAGAGACCCAGTACTTC. Its translation is CASSSSGTQETQYF.

The sample holds a few counts of this clonotype. CDR3 nucleotide sequence: TGCGCCAGCAGCCCCTTGTGGGGGCTAAAAGCCTACGAGCAGTACTTC. Protein sequence: CASSPLWGLKAYEQYF. The chain employs TRBV4-3 and TRBJ2-7; TRBD1 is a possible D gene (6 bases). This CDR3 comprises 16 residues. V was clipped by 4 bases and J by 2 bases, with 18 bases between them. Germline V CDR1 and CDR2: LGHNA, YSLEER.

The V call is TRBV6-1, the J call TRBJ2-2, with 10 positions matching TRBD2. Losses at the gene ends were 5 bases for V and 1 base for J; bases not matched to a gene: 4. The CDR3 contains 16 residues. The germline CDR1 and CDR2 sequences are MNHNS and SASEGT. The CDR3 is CASSRLAGENTGELFF. The DNA for the CDR3 is TGTGCCAGCAGTCGCCTAGCGGGAGAGAACACCGGGGAGCTGTTTTTT.

This clonotype came up many times. V gene TRBV4-1 combines with J gene TRBJ1-6; D unresolved. Germline CDR1 MGHRA, CDR2 YSYEKL. The CDR3 loop spans 16 amino acids. V was cut by 0 bases and J by 2 bases, with 8 bases left in between. CDR3 bases: TGCGCCAGCAGCCAAGATCGGTTCCCCTATAATTCACCCCTCCACTTT. The encoded protein is CASSQDRFPYNSPLHF.

This clonotype was detected many times. CDR3 DNA: TGTGCCAGCAGTTTAGGGACCTATGGGGAAGCTTTCTTT. Amino acid sequence: CASSLGTYGEAFF. V and J are TRBV28 and TRBJ1-1, with D possibly matching TRBD1 (5 bases). CDR3 length: 13 residues. Between the trimmed V and J ends, which lost 2 bases and 8 bases, there was a span of 12 bases. The germline V gene encodes CDR1 MDHEN and CDR2 SYDVKM.

This clonotype was counted at least ten times. The V gene is TRBV11-1, the J gene TRBJ1-6; the D gene is possibly TRBD1 (6 bases). Per germline, CDR1 SGHAT and CDR2 FQDESV (reference sequence). Trimming removed 5 bases from V and 3 bases from J, with 14 bases in between. This CDR3 contains 16 residues. The CDR3 DNA is TGTGCCAGCAGCCCGAGGGGGGGCGGCTATAATTCACCCCTCCACTTT. Its translation is CASSPRGGGYNSPLHF.

The chain joins TRBV6-2 or TRBV6-3 to TRBJ2-7; TRBD2 aligns across 13 bases. V shed 2 bases and J 2 bases; nucleotides not matched to a gene: 3. Germline CDR1 and CDR2: MNHEY and SVGEGT. CDR3 size: 16 residues. CDR3 bases: TGTGCCAGCAGTTACGCCGGACTAGCGGGGGCCTACGAGCAGTACTTC. Translated, it gives CASSYAGLAGAYEQYF.